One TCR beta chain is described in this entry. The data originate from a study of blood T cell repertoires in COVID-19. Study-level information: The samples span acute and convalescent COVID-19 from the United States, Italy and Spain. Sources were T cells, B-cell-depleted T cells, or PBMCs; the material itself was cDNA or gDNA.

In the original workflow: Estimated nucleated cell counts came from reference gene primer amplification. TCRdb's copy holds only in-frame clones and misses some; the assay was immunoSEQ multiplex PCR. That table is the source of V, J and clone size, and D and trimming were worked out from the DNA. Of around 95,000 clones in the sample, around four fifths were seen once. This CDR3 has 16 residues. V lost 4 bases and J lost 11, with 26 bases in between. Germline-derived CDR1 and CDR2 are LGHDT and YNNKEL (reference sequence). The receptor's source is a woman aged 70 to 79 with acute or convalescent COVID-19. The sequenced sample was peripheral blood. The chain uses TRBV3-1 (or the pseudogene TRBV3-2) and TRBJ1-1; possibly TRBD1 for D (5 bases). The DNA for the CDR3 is TGTGCCAGCAGCCCGTCCCTTTTCGCGGGGGGGAAGGTCGCTTTCTTT. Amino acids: CASSPSLFAGGKVAFF.